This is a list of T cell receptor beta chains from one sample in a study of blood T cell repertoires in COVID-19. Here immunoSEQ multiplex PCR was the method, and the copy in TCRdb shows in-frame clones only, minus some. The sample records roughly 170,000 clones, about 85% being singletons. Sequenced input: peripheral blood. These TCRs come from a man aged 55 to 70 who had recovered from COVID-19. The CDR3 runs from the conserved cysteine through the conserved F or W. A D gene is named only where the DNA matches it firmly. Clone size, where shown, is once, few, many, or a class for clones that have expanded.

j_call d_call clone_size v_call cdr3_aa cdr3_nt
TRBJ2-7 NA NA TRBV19 CASTLGVGGGHEQYF TGTGCCAGTACCCTAGGCGTGGGAGGCGGCCACGAGCAGTACTTC
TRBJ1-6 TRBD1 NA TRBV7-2 CASTAQGASPLHF TGTGCCAGCACAGCTCAGGGGGCATCACCCCTCCACTTT
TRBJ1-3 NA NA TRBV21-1 CASSKEGLGNTIYF TGTGCCAGCAGCAAAGAAGGACTCGGAAACACCATATATTTT
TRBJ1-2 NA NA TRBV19 CASSRGDVENYGYTF TGTGCCAGTAGTAGGGGGGATGTAGAGAACTATGGCTACACCTTC
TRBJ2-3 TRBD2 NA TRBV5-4 CASSPFQRGTYPSVTDTQYF TGTGCCAGCAGCCCCTTCCAGCGGGGGACCTACCCGAGCGTCACAGATACGCAGTATTTT
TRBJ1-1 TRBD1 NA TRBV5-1 CASSRGQGPEAFF TGCGCCAGCAGTCGGGGACAGGGCCCTGAAGCTTTCTTT
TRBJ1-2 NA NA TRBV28 CATPGRGLYGYTF TGTGCCACCCCCGGCCGAGGTTTGTATGGCTACACCTTC
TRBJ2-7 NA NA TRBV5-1 CASSLRDTSYEQYF TGCGCCAGCAGCCTCCGGGACACCTCCTACGAGCAGTACTTC
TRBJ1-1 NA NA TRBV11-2 CASSLVLGSRRTEAFF TGTGCCAGCAGCTTAGTACTAGGCTCCCGCCGGACTGAAGCTTTCTTT
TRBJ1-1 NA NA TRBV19 CASSFSRENTEAFF TGTGCCAGTAGTTTCTCCAGGGAGAACACTGAAGCTTTCTTT
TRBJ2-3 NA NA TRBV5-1 CASSLGGPSTDTQYF TGCGCCAGCAGCTTGGGGGGGCCGTCGACAGATACGCAGTATTTT
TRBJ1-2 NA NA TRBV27 CASSFYHRPGDGYTF TGTGCCAGCAGTTTTTATCACAGGCCGGGAGATGGCTACACCTTC
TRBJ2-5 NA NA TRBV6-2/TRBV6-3 CASSPRWTQYF TGTGCCAGCAGTCCGCGATGGACCCAGTACTTC
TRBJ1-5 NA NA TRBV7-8 CASSLAHNQPQHF TGTGCCAGCAGCCTTGCACACAATCAGCCCCAGCATTTT
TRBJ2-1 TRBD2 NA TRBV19 CASSKVAGLYNEQFF TGTGCCAGTAGTAAGGTAGCGGGGCTCTACAATGAGCAGTTCTTC
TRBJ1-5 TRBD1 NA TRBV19 CASSGGQVQPQHF TGTGCCAGTAGTGGGGGACAGGTTCAGCCCCAGCATTTT
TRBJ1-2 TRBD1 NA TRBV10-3 CAISDGQGDGYTF TGTGCCATCAGTGACGGACAGGGGGATGGCTACACCTTC
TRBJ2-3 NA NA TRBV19 CASNSRGTDTQYF TGTGCCAGTAACTCCAGGGGTACAGATACGCAGTATTTT
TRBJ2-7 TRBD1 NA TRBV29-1 CSVGAGTAYEQYF TGCAGCGTGGGCGCCGGGACAGCCTACGAGCAGTACTTC
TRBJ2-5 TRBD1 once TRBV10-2 CASSEGTGSGTQYF TGCGCCAGCAGTGAGGGGACAGGGTCCGGGACCCAGTACTTC
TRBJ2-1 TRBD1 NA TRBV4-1 CASSQSGQGNNEQFF TGCGCCAGCAGCCAGTCGGGACAGGGGAACAATGAGCAGTTCTTC
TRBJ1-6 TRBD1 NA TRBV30 CASWRGRKSPLHF TGTGCCTCTTGGAGGGGGCGAAAATCACCCCTCCACTTT
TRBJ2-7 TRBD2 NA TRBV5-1 CASSFQTGGNEQYF TGCGCCAGCAGCTTCCAAACCGGGGGGAACGAGCAGTACTTC
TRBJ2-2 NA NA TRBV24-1 CATSDFYSPGSFTGELFF TGTGCCACCAGTGATTTTTATTCTCCGGGGAGCTTCACCGGGGAGCTGTTTTTT
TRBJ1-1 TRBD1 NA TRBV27 CASSFRGQSTEAFF TGTGCCAGCAGTTTTAGGGGGCAGAGCACTGAAGCTTTCTTT
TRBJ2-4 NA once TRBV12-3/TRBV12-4 CASSYQADIQYF TGTGCCAGCAGTTATCAAGCGGACATTCAGTACTTC
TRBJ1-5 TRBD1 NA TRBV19 CATRDRRNQPQHF TGTGCCACCCGGGACAGACGGAATCAGCCCCAGCATTTT
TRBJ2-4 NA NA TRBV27 CASSLSVASNLNIQYF TGTGCCAGCAGTTTATCGGTAGCTTCCAACTTAAACATTCAGTACTTC
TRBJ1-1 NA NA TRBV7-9 CASSLRSEAFF TGTGCCAGCAGCTTGCGTTCTGAAGCTTTCTTT
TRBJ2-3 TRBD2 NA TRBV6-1 CASSEALGLAGTDTQYF TGTGCCAGCAGTGAAGCGCTAGGACTAGCGGGCACAGATACGCAGTATTTT
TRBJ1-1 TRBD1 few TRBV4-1 CASSHLQGLNTEAFF TGCGCCAGCAGCCACCTACAGGGGCTGAACACTGAAGCTTTCTTT
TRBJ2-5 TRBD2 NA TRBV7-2 CASSFQLGWGGETQYF TGTGCCAGCAGCTTTCAATTAGGTTGGGGGGGAGAGACCCAGTACTTC
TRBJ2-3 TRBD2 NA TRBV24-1 CATSDSGLAATDTQYF TGTGCCACCAGTGACTCCGGACTAGCGGCCACAGATACGCAGTATTTT
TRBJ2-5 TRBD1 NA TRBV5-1 CASSQSGGEQETQYF TGCGCCAGCAGCCAGTCAGGGGGCGAACAGGAGACCCAGTACTTC
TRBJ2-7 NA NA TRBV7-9 CASSHPTPTRAGPYEQYF TGTGCCAGCAGCCACCCGACACCCACTCGGGCGGGACCCTACGAGCAGTACTTC
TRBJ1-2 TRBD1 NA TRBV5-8 CASSSPGTGPVYGYTF TGTGCCAGCAGCTCGCCCGGGACAGGGCCGGTCTATGGCTACACCTTC
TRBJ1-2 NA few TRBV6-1 CASSVGTRKLGYGYTF TGTGCCAGCAGTGTTGGGACTCGGAAATTAGGCTATGGCTACACCTTC
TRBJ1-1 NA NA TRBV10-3 CAISNSDSNTEAFF TGTGCCATCAGCAACTCGGACTCGAACACTGAAGCTTTCTTT
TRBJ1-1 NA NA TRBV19 CASSTISEGAEAFF TGTGCCAGTAGTACGATTTCTGAGGGGGCTGAAGCTTTCTTT
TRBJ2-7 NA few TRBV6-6 CASRQGPYEQYF TGTGCCAGCAGACAGGGCCCCTACGAGCAGTACTTC
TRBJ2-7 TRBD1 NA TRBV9 CASSTDRDHEQYF TGTGCCAGCAGCACGGACAGGGACCACGAGCAGTACTTC
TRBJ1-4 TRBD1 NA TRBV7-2 CASSLALLDRGVATNEKLFF TGTGCCAGCAGCTTAGCCCTGCTGGACAGGGGGGTCGCAACTAATGAAAAACTGTTTTTT
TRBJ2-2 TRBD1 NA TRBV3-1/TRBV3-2 CASSPDRVGTGELFF TGTGCCAGCAGCCCTGACAGGGTTGGGACCGGGGAGCTGTTTTTT
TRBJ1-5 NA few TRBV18 CASSPSTGYSNQPQHF TGTGCCAGCTCACCATCGACAGGCTATAGCAATCAGCCCCAGCATTTT
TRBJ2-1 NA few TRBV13 CASSFRNEQFF TGTGCCAGCAGCTTCCGCAATGAGCAGTTCTTC
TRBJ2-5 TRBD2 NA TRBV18 CASSPPGLAGGQETQYF TGTGCCAGCTCACCACCCGGGCTAGCGGGGGGCCAAGAGACCCAGTACTTC
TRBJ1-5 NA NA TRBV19 CASSIEGSQPQHF TGTGCCAGTAGTATTGAGGGAAGTCAGCCCCAGCATTTT
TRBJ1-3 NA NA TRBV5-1 CASSRDRTSPLSGNTIYF TGCGCCAGCAGTCGTGACAGGACTAGTCCGCTCTCTGGAAACACCATATATTTT
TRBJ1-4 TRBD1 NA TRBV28 CASSAPGQGTEKLFF TGTGCCAGCAGTGCGCCGGGACAGGGAACTGAAAAACTGTTTTTT
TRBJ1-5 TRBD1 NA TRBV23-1 CASSQGTQGVSYQPQHF TGCGCCAGCAGTCAGGGGACGCAGGGGGTTTCGTATCAGCCCCAGCATTTT